This entry is about one T cell receptor (beta chain). This may come from a read error, since a much larger clone is one base off. Using RNA template, CDR3s of TCR alpha and beta were amplified with iRepertoire arm-PCR. One entry per CDR3 protein results from TCRdb running MiXCR on the multiplex PCR reads. The sample carries under 50,000 distinct CDR3 sequences, approximately 20% recorded once. V was clipped by 1 base and J by 10 bases, with 17 bases between them. Germline V lookup: CDR1 LNHDA, CDR2 SQIVND (reference sequence). The CDR3 consists of 15 residues. This record comes from a study of glioma-infiltrating T cells.

This sequence originates from a human donor with low-grade glioma or glioblastoma, undergoing nonglioma brain surgery, or in good health (not recorded which). The J gene is TRBJ2-1, the V gene TRBV19; D uncertain. Sequencing was done on a sample of glioma tissue, nonneoplastic brain tissue, or PBMCs (not recorded which). CDR3 amino acids: CASSIALSYSREQFF. The CDR3 DNA sequence: TGTGCCAGTAGTATAGCCCTCTCCTATAGTAGAGAGCAGTTCTTC. The full variable domain, completed using reference TRBV19 and TRBJ2-1, is DGGITQSPKYLFRKEGQNVTLSCEQNLNHDAMYWYRQDPGQGLRLIYYSQIVNDFQKGDIAEGYSVSREKKESFPLTVTSAQKNPTAFYLCASSIALSYSREQFFGPGTRLTVL.